This T cell receptor beta chain appears in the sequencing data of a study of identical twins. Study findings and constraints: Analyses based on zero insertions could be partly confounded by invariant MAIT and iNKT cells. The analysis was cross-sectional rather than longitudinal within donors. Recombination models fit unrelated individuals' TCR alpha sharing but underestimated twins'.

Remarks on this clonotype: The antigen is undetermined.

From the 5' RACE reads, TCRdb called clonotypes with MiXCR, one entry per CDR3 protein. The data contain about 480,000 distinct CDR3 sequences, around 14% of them singletons. Trimming removed 4 bases from V and 7 bases from J, with 16 bases in between. Germline V CDR1 and CDR2: LGHDT, YNNKEL (reference sequence). This CDR3 has 14 residues. The same sample was also studied in work on yellow fever vaccine responses in identical twins.

The sample was CD4+ T cells sorted from blood. This sequence originates from a woman under 30 in good health. The V and J genes are TRBV3-1 and TRBJ1-1; tentative D call: TRBD1 (6 bases). CDR3 amino acids: CASSLTGIGIEAFF. The CDR3 bases are TGTGCCAGCAGCCTTACAGGGATTGGGATTGAAGCTTTCTTT.